The 21 T cell receptor beta chains given below trace back to one sample, sequenced in a study of regulatory T cells in long-lasting Graves disease. CDR3-region Arm-PCR and iRepertoire HTBI primers produced the TCR beta libraries. A single record per CDR3 protein comes from TCRdb applying MiXCR to the multiplex PCR reads. The table has 300,000 or so distinct CDR3 sequences, roughly a fifth seen once. As to time point: persistent/refractory GD, antithyroid drugs over 5 years with positive TRAb. From RNA extracted from PBMCs, the TCR library was made. Sample: peripheral blood mononuclear cells (PBMCs), taken when the disease was refractory, from a patient treated with antithyroid drugs. The origin of the receptors is a female donor with Graves disease.

The V call is TRBV12-3 or TRBV12-4, the J call TRBJ1-4; D possibly corresponds to TRBD1 (5 bases). This CDR3 is built from 13 residues. The V end was cut by 7 bases, the J end by 7 bases, with 13 bases between. DNA for the CDR3: TGTGCCAGCACGGGGGATCAGAGTGAAAAACTGTTTTTT. Translating gives CASTGDQSEKLFF.

To note about this clonotype: A read error may be the cause here, since a much bigger clone is one base away. The chain combines TRBV4-2 with TRBJ2-5; D gene unclear. Germline assignment: CDR1 LGHNA and CDR2 YNFKEQ. The germline V and J ends were trimmed by 1 base and 7 bases, with 10 bases remaining between them. The CDR3 extends over 13 amino acids. The CDR3 coding sequence is TGTGCCAGCAGCCAAGTGGTGGAAGGGACCCAGTACTTC. It codes for CASSQVVEGTQYF.

This clonotype was counted once. The chain is built from TRBV6-5 and TRBJ2-3; the D gene is possibly TRBD2 (6 bases). Germline values: CDR1 MNHEY, CDR2 SVGAGI. V lost 0 bases to trimming and J lost 8 bases, with 9 bases between them. The CDR3 covers 13 residues. The CDR3 region is CASSYSGGPTQYF. The DNA for the CDR3 is TGTGCCAGCAGTTACTCGGGGGGACCTACGCAGTATTTT.

This chain joins TRBV6-1 and TRBJ2-3; D is ambiguous. The CDR3 covers 14 residues. In germline, CDR1 is MNHNS, CDR2 SASEGT. Trimming left V 6 bases short and J 1 base short, with 11 bases between. The CDR3 loop is CASRMDGGTDTQYF. In DNA, the CDR3 is TGTGCCAGCAGAATGGATGGTGGCACAGATACGCAGTATTTT.

This clonotype was counted only a few times. The chain has TRBV29-1 and TRBJ2-7; D is perhaps TRBD2 (7 bases). The ends were cut back, 7 bases at V and 3 bases at J, with 25 bases in the middle. The CDR3 runs to 16 residues. Germline V gene lookup returns CDR1 SQVTM and CDR2 ANQGSEA. Written as DNA, the CDR3 is TGCAGCGGGGGGCTAGCGGACCCGACCGGGAACTACGAGCAGTACTTC. Translation gives CSGGLADPTGNYEQYF.

The J gene is TRBJ2-2, the V gene TRBV19, with D possibly being TRBD2 (5 bases). The CDR3 runs to 14 residues. V lost 4 bases, J lost 1 base, and 7 bases lay in between. Germline CDR1 reads LNHDA; CDR2 reads SQIVND (reference sequence). The CDR3 bases are TGTGCCAGTAGTACAGGACTGAACACCGGGGAGCTGTTTTTT. It translates to CASSTGLNTGELFF.

This clonotype was seen repeatedly, ten times or more. The rearrangement uses TRBV12-3 or TRBV12-4 and TRBJ2-7; TRBD2 matches at 8 bases. V trimming: 5 bases; J trimming: 2 bases; junction bases outside the gene matches: 8. This CDR3 spans 15 amino acids. In DNA, the CDR3 is TGTGCCAGCAGTCCTTCGCGGACTAGCACCTACGAGCAGTACTTC. It yields the protein CASSPSRTSTYEQYF.

This clonotype was recorded once. A much more abundant neighbour one base away suggests this may be a read error. J is TRBJ2-7 and V is TRBV11-2; 7 bases are shared with TRBD1. The CDR3 is 15 residues long. V lost 4 bases, J lost 4 bases, and 10 bases stayed unmatched. CDR1 is SGHAT and CDR2 is FQNNGV in the germline V gene. Here the CDR3 reads CASSSQTGVRYEQYF. The CDR3 DNA sequence: TGTGCCAGCAGCTCCCAAACAGGGGTGAGGTACGAGCAGTACTTC.

V usage is TRBV19 and J usage is TRBJ1-1; tentative D call: TRBD1 (5 bases). The CDR3 totals 14 residues. V was trimmed by 7 bases and J by 4 bases, leaving 16 bases between them. CDR1 and CDR2 from the germline V gene are LNHDA and SQIVND (reference sequence). The CDR3 DNA reads as TGTGCCAGTATCCCTCTCGACAGTAGCACTGAAGCTTTCTTT. Translated: CASIPLDSSTEAFF.

For this clonotype: This likely traces to a read error, being one base from a far larger clone. This rearrangement joins TRBV14 to TRBJ2-5, with a possible D match to TRBD2 (5 bases). There are 12 residues in the CDR3. Per the germline V gene, CDR1 is SGHDN and CDR2 is FVKESK. The CDR3 is CASERLGETQHF. As DNA, the CDR3 is TGTGCCAGCGAACGGCTCGGGGAGACCCAGCACTTC.

At least ten counts were recorded for this clonotype. The V gene is TRBV24-1, the J gene TRBJ1-2; no clear D gene. Germline CDR1 is KGHDR and CDR2 is SFDVKD. The V gene lost 1 base and the J gene lost 8 bases, with 7 bases spanning the gap. The CDR3 totals 12 residues. CDR3 bases: TGTGCCACCAGTGATTTTTATGGGGGCTACACCTTC. Translating it yields CATSDFYGGYTF.

Only a few counts were recorded for this clonotype. The chain uses TRBV10-3 and TRBJ1-5; TRBD1 is a possible D gene (5 bases). Looked up from germline, CDR1 is ENHRY and CDR2 is SYGVKD. Trimming left V 0 bases short and J 5 bases short, with 11 bases between. This CDR3 comprises 15 residues. The CDR3 here is CAISESRVPDQPQHF. CDR3 coding DNA: TGTGCCATCAGTGAGTCCAGGGTTCCGGATCAGCCCCAGCATTTT.

J is TRBJ2-7 and V is TRBV15; TRBD2 matches 7 bases. Germline-derived CDR1 and CDR2 are LNHNV and YYDKDF (reference sequence). The CDR3 totals 16 residues. Trimming at V came to 5 bases and at J to 5 bases, leaving 15 bases not matched to a gene. CDR3 protein: CATSLGLGGGKDEQYF. The CDR3 bases are TGTGCCACCAGCCTCGGCCTTGGGGGAGGGAAGGACGAGCAGTACTTC.

This chain connects TRBV4-1 to TRBJ1-3; D uncertain. With 0 bases removed from V and 0 bases from J, the gap between germline ends came to 15 bases. Looked up from germline, CDR1 is MGHRA and CDR2 is YSYEKL. The CDR3 loop spans 18 amino acids. This chain's CDR3 is CASSQDFPLLNSGNTIYF. CDR3 DNA: TGCGCCAGCAGCCAAGATTTTCCCTTACTGAACTCTGGAAACACCATATATTTT.

The chain recombines TRBV3-1 with TRBJ2-7, with D possibly called TRBD1 or TRBD2 (5 bases each). V lost 5 bases and J lost 5, with 22 bases in between. This CDR3 has 16 residues. In germline, CDR1 is LGHDT, CDR2 YNNKEL (reference sequence). The CDR3 coding sequence is TGTGCCAGCAGCGCGTCTACCGGGGCCCCTAGTAACGAGCAGTACTTC. This gives the protein CASSASTGAPSNEQYF.

The chain recombines TRBV9 with TRBJ2-7; no reliable D call. Per germline, CDR1 SGDLS and CDR2 YYNGEE. The ends were cut back, 1 base at V and 3 bases at J, with 14 bases in the middle. CDR3 length equals 15 residues. The CDR3 here is CASSVSVSADYEQYF. As DNA, the CDR3 is TGTGCCAGCAGCGTATCGGTTTCGGCGGACTACGAGCAGTACTTC.

This clonotype has a count of ten or more. The chain joins TRBV24-1 to TRBJ1-2, with unresolved D. Trimming took 1 base from V and 2 from J, leaving 7 bases between them. The CDR3 consists of 14 residues. The germline V gene encodes CDR1 KGHDR and CDR2 SFDVKD. The CDR3 sequence is CATSDFTQNYGYTF. The CDR3 region has the DNA TGTGCCACCAGTGATTTCACACAGAACTATGGCTACACCTTC.

Regarding this clonotype: One base away lies a much larger clone, so this may be a sequencing read error. The V and J genes are TRBV7-2 and TRBJ2-6, with D unresolved. The CDR3 runs to 15 residues. Germline assignment: CDR1 SGHTA and CDR2 FQGNSA. V shed 5 bases and J shed 2 bases, with 10 bases lying between them. The chain's CDR3 is CASSAWATGANVLTF. DNA for the CDR3: TGTGCCAGCAGCGCATGGGCAACTGGGGCCAACGTCCTGACTTTC.

The rearrangement links TRBV29-1 to TRBJ1-2; unclear D gene. V shed 3 bases and J shed 1 base, with 6 bases lying between them. CDR1 and CDR2 (germline): SQVTM, ANQGSEA. The CDR3 is made up of 12 amino acids. CDR3 amino acids: CSVESFNYGYTF. Written as DNA, the CDR3 is TGCAGCGTTGAGAGCTTTAACTATGGCTACACCTTC.

This chain joins TRBV5-4 and TRBJ1-5, with D unresolved. With 0 bases removed from V and 5 bases from J, the gap between germline ends came to 3 bases. CDR3 length: 12 residues. Germline V gene sequence: CDR1 SGHNT, CDR2 YYREEE (reference sequence). CDR3 sequence: CASSLDDQPQHF. DNA for the CDR3: TGTGCCAGCAGCTTGGACGATCAGCCCCAGCATTTT.

This clonotype was seen a handful of times. This CDR3 is CASSAYRKNTEAFF. The CDR3 region has the DNA TGTGCCAGCAGCGCCTACAGAAAGAACACTGAAGCTTTCTTT. The V call is TRBV5-6, the J call TRBJ1-1; D not certain. Germline CDR1 and CDR2: SGHDT and YYEEEE. The CDR3 length is 14 residues. Deletions cut 4 bases from V and 1 base from J, with 11 bases between.